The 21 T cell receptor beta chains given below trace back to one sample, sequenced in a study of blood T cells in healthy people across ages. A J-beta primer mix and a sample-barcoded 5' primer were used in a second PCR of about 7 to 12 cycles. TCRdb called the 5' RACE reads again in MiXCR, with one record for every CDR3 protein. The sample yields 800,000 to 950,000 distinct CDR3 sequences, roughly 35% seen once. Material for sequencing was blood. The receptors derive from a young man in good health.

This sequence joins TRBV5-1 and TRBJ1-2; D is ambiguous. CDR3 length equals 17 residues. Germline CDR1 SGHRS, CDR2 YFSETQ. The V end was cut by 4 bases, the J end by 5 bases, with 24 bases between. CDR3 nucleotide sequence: TGCGCCAGCAGCCTGGGCGAAGAGTTCGGAGGTCAATATGGCTACACCTTC. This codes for CASSLGEEFGGQYGYTF.

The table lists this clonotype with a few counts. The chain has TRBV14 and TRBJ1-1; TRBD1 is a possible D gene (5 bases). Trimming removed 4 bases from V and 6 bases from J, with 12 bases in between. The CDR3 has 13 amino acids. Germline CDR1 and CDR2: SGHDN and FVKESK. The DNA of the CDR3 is TGTGCCAGCAGCCCTGACCTGGGACCTGAAGCTTTCTTT. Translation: CASSPDLGPEAFF.

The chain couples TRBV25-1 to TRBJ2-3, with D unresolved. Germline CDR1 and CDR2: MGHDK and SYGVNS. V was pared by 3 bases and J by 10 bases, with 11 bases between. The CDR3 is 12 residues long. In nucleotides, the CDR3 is TGTGCCAGCAGTGATAATAGTATGGCGCAGTATTTT. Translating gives CASSDNSMAQYF.

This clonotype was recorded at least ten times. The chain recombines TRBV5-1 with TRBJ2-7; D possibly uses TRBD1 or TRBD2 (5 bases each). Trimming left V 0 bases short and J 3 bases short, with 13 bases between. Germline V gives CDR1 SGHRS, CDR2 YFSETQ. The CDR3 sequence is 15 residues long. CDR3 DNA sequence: TGCGCCAGCAGCTTGGAGTCGGGGCACCTCTACGAGCAGTACTTC. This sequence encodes CASSLESGHLYEQYF. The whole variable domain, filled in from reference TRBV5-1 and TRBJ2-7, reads KAGVTQTPRYLIKTRGQQVTLSCSPISGHRSVSWYQQTPGQGLQFLFEYFSETQRNKGNFPGRFSGRQFSNSRSEMNVSTLELGDSALYLCASSLESGHLYEQYFGPGTRLTVT.

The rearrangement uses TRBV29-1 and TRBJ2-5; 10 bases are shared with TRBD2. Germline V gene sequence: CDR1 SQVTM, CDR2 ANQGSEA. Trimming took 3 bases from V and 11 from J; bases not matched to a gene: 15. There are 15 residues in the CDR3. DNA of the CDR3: TGCAGCGTTGAGGCTAGCGGGGGAGGCTACAATGAGCAGTACTTC. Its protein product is CSVEASGGGYNEQYF.

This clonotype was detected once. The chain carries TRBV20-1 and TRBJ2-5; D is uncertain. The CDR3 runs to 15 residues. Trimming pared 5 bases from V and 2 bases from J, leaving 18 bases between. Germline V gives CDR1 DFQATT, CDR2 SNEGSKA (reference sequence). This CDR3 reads CSALIANSRQETQYF. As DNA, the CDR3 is TGCAGTGCTTTAATCGCGAACAGTAGACAAGAGACCCAGTACTTC.

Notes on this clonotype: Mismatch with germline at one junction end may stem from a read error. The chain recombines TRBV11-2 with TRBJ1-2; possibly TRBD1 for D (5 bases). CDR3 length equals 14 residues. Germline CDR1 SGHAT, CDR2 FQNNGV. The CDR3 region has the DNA TGTGCCGGCAGCCAACCCGGGACGGGATATGGCTACACCTTC. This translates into CAGSQPGTGYGYTF. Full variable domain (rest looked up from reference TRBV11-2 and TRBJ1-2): EAGVAQSPRYKIIEKRQSVAFWCNPISGHATLYWYQQILGQGPKLLIQFQNNGVVDDSQLPKDRFSAERLKGVDSTLKIQPAKLEDSAVYLCAGSQPGTGYGYTFGSGTRLTVV.

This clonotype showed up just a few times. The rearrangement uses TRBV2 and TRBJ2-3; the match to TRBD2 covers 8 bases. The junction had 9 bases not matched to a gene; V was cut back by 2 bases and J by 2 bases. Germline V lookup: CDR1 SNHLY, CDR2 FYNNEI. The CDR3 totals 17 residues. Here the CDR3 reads CASSELFSGTNTDTQYF. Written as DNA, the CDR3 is TGTGCCAGCAGTGAACTTTTTAGCGGGACAAACACAGATACGCAGTATTTT.

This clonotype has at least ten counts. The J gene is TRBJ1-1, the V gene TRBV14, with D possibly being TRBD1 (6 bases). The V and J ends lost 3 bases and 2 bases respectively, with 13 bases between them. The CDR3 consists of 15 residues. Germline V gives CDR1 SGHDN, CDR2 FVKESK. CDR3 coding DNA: TGTGCCAGCAGCCATATCGGCGGGGGCAACACTGAAGCTTTCTTT. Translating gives CASSHIGGGNTEAFF. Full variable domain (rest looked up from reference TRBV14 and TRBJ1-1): EAGVTQFPSHSVIEKGQTVTLRCDPISGHDNLYWYRRVMGKEIKFLLHFVKESKQDESGMPNNRFLAERTGGTYSTLKVQPAELEDSGVYFCASSHIGGGNTEAFFGQGTRLTVV.

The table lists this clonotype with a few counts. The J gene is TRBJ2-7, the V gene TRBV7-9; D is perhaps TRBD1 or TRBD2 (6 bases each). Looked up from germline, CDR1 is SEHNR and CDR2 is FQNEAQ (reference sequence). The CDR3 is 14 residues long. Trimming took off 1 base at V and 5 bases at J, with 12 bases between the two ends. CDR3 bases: TGTGCCAGCAGCTTAGGCAGGGGAGGTGACGAGCAGTACTTC. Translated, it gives CASSLGRGGDEQYF.

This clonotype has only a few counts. CDR3 nucleotides: TGTGCCAGCAGTTTGTACCCGGACAGGGCGAATTCACCCCTCCACTTT. Encoded protein: CASSLYPDRANSPLHF. The rearrangement joins TRBV12-3 or TRBV12-4 to TRBJ1-6, with 8 bases fitting TRBD1. Trimming removed 3 bases from V and 7 bases from J; junction bases left unmatched: 8. The CDR3 totals 16 residues.

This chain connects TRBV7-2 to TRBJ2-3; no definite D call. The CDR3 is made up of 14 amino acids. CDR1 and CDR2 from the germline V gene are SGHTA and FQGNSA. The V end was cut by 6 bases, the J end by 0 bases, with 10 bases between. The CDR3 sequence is CASRPRFSTDTQYF. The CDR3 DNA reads TGTGCCAGCAGGCCTAGATTTAGCACAGATACGCAGTATTTT.

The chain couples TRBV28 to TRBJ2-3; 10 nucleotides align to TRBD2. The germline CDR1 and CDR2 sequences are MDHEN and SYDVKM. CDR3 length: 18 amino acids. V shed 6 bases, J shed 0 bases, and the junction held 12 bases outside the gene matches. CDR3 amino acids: CASSSVVAGGSSTDTQYF. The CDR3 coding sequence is TGTGCCAGCAGCTCGGTAGTAGCGGGGGGATCTAGCACAGATACGCAGTATTTT.

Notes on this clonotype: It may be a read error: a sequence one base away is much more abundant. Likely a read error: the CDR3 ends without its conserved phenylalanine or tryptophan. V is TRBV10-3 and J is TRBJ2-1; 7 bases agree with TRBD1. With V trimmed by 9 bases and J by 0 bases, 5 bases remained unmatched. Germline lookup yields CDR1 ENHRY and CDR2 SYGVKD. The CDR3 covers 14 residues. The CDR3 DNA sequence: TGTGCCATTTCGGACAGGCTCTCCTACAATGAGCAGTTCCTC. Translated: CAISDRLSYNEQFL.

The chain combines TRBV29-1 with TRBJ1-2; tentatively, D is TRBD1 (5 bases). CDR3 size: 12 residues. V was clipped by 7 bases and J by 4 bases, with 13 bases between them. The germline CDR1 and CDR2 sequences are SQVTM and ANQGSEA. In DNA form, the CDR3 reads TGCAGCGCGGGACGGGGGAGCTATGGCTACACCTTC. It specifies CSAGRGSYGYTF.

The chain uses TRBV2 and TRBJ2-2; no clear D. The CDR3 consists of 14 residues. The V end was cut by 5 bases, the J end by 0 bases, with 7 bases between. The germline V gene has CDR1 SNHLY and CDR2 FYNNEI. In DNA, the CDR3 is TGTGCCAGCAGTCGGAACGCGAACACCGGGGAGCTGTTTTTT. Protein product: CASSRNANTGELFF.

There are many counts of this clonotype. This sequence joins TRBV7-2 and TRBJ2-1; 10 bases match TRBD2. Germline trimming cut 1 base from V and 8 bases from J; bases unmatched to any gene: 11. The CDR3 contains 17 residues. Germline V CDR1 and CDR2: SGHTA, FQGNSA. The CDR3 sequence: CASSLGGSGGATDEQFF. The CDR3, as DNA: TGTGCCAGCAGCTTAGGAGGAAGCGGGGGGGCAACCGATGAGCAGTTCTTC.

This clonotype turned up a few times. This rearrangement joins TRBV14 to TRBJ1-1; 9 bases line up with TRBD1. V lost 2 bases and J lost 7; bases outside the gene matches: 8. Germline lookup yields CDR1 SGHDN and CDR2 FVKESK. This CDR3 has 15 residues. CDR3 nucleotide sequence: TGTGCCAGCAGCCAAAATTTCGGGACAGGGAATGAAGCTTTCTTT. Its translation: CASSQNFGTGNEAFF.

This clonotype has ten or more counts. CDR3: CASSLLRVGEQFF. CDR3 DNA sequence: TGTGCCAGCAGTTTGTTGAGGGTGGGTGAGCAGTTCTTC. The chain is built from TRBV12-3 or TRBV12-4 and TRBJ2-1; D may be TRBD2 (5 bases). Trimming took 3 bases from V and 9 from J, leaving 12 bases between them. The CDR3 is made up of 13 amino acids.

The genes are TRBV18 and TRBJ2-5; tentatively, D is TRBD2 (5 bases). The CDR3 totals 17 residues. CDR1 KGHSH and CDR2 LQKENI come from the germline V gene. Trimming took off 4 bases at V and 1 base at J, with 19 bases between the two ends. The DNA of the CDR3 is TGTGCCAGCTCACGGATTGGGGAGAGAAGGCCCCAAGAGACCCAGTACTTC. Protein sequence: CASSRIGERRPQETQYF.

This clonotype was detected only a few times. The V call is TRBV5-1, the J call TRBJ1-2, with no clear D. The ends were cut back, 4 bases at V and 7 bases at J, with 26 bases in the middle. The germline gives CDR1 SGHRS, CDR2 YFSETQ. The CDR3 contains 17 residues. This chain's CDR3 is CASSQTPLGVLNVGYTF. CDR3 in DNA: TGCGCCAGCAGCCAAACCCCCTTAGGAGTGCTTAACGTTGGCTACACCTTC.